The clone carrying this T cell receptor (beta chain) was picked up a small number of times. The sample comes from a study of T-cell memory formation after mild COVID-19. The CDR3 has 15 residues. Per the germline V gene, CDR1 is SGHRS and CDR2 is YFSETQ. V was clipped by 4 bases and J by 4 bases; unmatched bases: 7. TCRdb re-derived calls from the 5' RACE reads in MiXCR, one entry per CDR3 protein. The sample includes roughly 340,000 distinct CDR3 sequences, 15% to 20% of them seen just once. Source material: PBMCs or a T cell subset sorted from them (not recorded which). The TCR was taken from a man aged 18 to 35 who had mild COVID-19 (a few samples of this study predate the infection). Cell type and time point are not known. The chain has TRBV5-1 and TRBJ2-5, with TRBD1 matching over 10 bases. The CDR3 region has the DNA TGCGCCAGCAGCGTGGGACAGGGGATACGAGAGACCCAGTACTTC. This gives the protein CASSVGQGIRETQYF.